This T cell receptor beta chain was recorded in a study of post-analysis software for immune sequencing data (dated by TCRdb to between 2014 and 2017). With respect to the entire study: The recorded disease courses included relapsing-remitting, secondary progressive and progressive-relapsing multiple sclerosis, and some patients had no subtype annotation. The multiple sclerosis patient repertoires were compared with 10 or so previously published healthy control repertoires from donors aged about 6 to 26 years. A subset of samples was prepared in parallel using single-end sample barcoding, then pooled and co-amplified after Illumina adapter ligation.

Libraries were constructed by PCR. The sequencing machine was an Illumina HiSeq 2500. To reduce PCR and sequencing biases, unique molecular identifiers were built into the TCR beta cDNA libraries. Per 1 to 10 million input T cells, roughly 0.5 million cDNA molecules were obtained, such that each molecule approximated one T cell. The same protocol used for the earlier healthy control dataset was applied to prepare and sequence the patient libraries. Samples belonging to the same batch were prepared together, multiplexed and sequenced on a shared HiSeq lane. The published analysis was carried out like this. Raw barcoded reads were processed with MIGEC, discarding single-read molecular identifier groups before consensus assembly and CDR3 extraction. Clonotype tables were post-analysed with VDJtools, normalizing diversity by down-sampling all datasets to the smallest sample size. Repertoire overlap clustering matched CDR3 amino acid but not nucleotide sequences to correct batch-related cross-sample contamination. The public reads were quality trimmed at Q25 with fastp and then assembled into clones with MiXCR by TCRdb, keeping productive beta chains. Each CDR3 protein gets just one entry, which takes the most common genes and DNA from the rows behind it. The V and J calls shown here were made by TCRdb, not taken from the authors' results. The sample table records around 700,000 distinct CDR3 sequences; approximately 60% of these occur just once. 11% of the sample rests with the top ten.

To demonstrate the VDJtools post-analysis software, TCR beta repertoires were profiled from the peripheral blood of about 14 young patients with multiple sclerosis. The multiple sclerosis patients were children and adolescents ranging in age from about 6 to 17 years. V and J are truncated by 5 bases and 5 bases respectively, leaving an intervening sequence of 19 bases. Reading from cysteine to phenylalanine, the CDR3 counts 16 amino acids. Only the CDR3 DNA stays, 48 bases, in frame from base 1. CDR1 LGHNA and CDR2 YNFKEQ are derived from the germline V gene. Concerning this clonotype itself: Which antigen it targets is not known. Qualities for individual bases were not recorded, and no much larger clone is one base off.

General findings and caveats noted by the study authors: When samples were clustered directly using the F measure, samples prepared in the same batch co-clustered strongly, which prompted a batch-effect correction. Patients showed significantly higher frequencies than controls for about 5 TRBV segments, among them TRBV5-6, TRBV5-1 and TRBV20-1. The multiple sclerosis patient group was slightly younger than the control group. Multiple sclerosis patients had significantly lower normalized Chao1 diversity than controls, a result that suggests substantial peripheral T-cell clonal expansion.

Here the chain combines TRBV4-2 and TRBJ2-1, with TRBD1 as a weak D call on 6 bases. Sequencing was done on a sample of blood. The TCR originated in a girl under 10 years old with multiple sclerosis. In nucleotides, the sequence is TGTGCCAGCAGCGAAAGGTTCAGGGGTTCGGACAATGAGCAGTTCTTC. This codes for CASSERFRGSDNEQFF.